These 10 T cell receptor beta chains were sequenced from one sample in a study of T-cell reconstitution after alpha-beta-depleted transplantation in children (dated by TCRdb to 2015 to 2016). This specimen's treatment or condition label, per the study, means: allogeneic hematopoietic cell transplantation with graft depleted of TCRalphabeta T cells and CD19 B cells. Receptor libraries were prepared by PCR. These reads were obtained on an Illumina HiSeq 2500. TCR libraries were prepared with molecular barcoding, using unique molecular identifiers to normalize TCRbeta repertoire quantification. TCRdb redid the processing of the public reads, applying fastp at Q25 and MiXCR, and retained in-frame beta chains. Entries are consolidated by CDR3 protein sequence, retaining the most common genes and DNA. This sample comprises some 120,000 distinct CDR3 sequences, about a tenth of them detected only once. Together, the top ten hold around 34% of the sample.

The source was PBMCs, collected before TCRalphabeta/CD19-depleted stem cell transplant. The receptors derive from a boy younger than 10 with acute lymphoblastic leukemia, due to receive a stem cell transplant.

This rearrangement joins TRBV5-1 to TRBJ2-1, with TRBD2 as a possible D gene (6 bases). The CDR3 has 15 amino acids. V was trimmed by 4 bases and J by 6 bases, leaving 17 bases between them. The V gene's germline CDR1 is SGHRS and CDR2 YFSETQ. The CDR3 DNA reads TGCGCCAGCAGCCGGGAGTCCTCCTTCGGCAATGAGCAGTTCTTC. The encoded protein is CASSRESSFGNEQFF.

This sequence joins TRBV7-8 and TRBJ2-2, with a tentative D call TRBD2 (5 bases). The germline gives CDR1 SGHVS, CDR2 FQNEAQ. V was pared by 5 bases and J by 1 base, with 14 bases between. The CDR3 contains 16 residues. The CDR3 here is CASSVERRLNTGELFF. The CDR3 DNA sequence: TGTGCCAGCAGCGTTGAGCGGAGATTGAACACCGGGGAGCTGTTTTTT.

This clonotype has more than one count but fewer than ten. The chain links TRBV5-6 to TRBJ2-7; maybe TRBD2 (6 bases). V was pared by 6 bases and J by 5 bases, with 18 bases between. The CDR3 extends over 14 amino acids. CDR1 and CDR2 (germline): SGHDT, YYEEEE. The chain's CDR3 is CASKWRALPDEQYF. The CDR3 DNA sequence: TGTGCCAGCAAATGGAGGGCCTTGCCAGACGAGCAGTACTTC.

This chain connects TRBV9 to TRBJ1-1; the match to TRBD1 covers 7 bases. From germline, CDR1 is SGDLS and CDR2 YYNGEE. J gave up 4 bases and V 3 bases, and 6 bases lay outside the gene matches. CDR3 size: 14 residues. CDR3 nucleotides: TGTGCCAGCAGCGCAAACTCAGGGGGCACTGAAGCTTTCTTT. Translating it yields CASSANSGGTEAFF.

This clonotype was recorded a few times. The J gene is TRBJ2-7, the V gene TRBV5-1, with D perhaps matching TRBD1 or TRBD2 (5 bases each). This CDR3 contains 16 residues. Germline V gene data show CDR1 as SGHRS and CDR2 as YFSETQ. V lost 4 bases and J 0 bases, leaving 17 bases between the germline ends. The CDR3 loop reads CASSPEVTASSYEQYF. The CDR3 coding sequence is TGCGCCAGCAGCCCGGAGGTGACAGCGAGCTCCTACGAGCAGTACTTC.

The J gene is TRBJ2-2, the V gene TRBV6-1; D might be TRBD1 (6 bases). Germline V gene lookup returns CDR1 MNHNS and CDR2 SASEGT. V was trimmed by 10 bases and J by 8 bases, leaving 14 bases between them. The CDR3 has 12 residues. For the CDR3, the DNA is TGTGCCACCCAGGGGCGCCGAGGGGAGCTGTTTTTT. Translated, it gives CATQGRRGELFF.

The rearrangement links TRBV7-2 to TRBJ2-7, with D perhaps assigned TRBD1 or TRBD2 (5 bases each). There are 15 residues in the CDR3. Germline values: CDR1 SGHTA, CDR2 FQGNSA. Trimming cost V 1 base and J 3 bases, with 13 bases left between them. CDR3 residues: CASSLEWGTHYEQYF. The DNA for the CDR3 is TGTGCCAGCAGCTTAGAGTGGGGGACCCACTACGAGCAGTACTTC.

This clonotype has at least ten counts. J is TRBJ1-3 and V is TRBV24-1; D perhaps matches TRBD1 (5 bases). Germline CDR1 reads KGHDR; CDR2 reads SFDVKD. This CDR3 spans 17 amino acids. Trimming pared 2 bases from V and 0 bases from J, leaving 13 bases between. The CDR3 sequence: CATSDSRQSPSGNTIYF. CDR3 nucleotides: TGTGCCACCAGTGATTCCCGACAGTCGCCCTCTGGAAACACCATATATTTT.

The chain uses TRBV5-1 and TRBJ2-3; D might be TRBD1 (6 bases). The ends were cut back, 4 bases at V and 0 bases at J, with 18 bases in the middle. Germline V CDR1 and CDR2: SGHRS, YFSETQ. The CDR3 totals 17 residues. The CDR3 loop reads CASSVGRPGTSTDTQYF. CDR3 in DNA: TGCGCCAGCAGCGTGGGACGGCCCGGGACAAGCACAGATACGCAGTATTTT. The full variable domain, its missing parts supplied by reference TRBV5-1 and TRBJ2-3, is KAGVTQTPRYLIKTRGQQVTLSCSPISGHRSVSWYQQTPGQGLQFLFEYFSETQRNKGNFPGRFSGRQFSNSRSEMNVSTLELGDSALYLCASSVGRPGTSTDTQYFGPGTRLTVL.

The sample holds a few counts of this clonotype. The DNA for the CDR3 is TGTGCCAGCAGTAGATTATTGAGCACTGAAGCTTTCTTT. Its translation: CASSRLLSTEAFF. The genes are TRBV27 and TRBJ1-1; D is ambiguous. The CDR3 is made up of 13 amino acids. V was clipped by 5 bases and J by 4 bases, with 11 bases between them. Germline V gene data show CDR1 as MNHEY and CDR2 as SMNVEV (reference sequence).